This is a list of T cell receptor beta chains from one sample in a study of early T cells in non-severe SARS-CoV-2 infection. Each CDR3 protein is one row after TCRdb ran MiXCR on the 5' RACE reads. This table has 70,000 to 90,000 distinct CDR3 sequences, 14% to 15% appearing once. The sample consisted of whole blood. These TCRs come from an adult who was a healthcare worker with PCR-confirmed SARS-CoV-2 infection or an uninfected control (not recorded which). The conserved cysteine and the conserved F or W are not part of the CDR3 here. Fields, in order: V gene, CDR3 protein.

v_gene: TRBV10-2; CDR3aa: ASSDLRGKAF
v_gene: TRBV28; CDR3aa: ASSPLGLADTQY
v_gene: TRBV12-3/TRBV12-4; CDR3aa: ASSYDRPQGPQH
v_gene: TRBV20-1; CDR3aa: SARTNGGGYT
v_gene: TRBV7-9; CDR3aa: ASSPVRGGDEQY
v_gene: TRBV18; CDR3aa: ASSLDITGNTEAF
v_gene: TRBV5-1; CDR3aa: ASSLNPGPPTDTQY
v_gene: TRBV6-4; CDR3aa: ASSETAYNEQF
v_gene: TRBV5-4; CDR3aa: ASSSEGSYNEQF
v_gene: TRBV20-1; CDR3aa: SASSRQSYNEQF
v_gene: TRBV20-1; CDR3aa: SAAGPGQKLATNEKLF
v_gene: TRBV28; CDR3aa: ASRGRRADTQY
v_gene: TRBV9; CDR3aa: ASSALTGGSEAF
v_gene: TRBV2; CDR3aa: ASIPSRRGYEQY
v_gene: TRBV7-7; CDR3aa: ASSLGQPPNEQF
v_gene: TRBV9; CDR3aa: ASSPHGGGHTDTQY
v_gene: TRBV20-1; CDR3aa: SASWLANNEQF
v_gene: TRBV12-3/TRBV12-4; CDR3aa: ASSLFASSGNTIY
v_gene: TRBV29-1; CDR3aa: SVEALAEQY
v_gene: TRBV11-2; CDR3aa: ASSPTMETQY
v_gene: TRBV18; CDR3aa: ASSPPLRATNEKLF
v_gene: TRBV12-3/TRBV12-4; CDR3aa: AMARDFDEQF
v_gene: TRBV28; CDR3aa: ASSPPPRSPLH
v_gene: TRBV27; CDR3aa: ASSPAVGHTDTQY
v_gene: TRBV13; CDR3aa: ASSSRGGRASDTQY
v_gene: TRBV7-9; CDR3aa: ASSLDRVAYEQY
v_gene: TRBV28; CDR3aa: ASSSTGAGTGELF
v_gene: TRBV7-2; CDR3aa: ASSIVAGMPDTQY
v_gene: TRBV6-2/TRBV6-3; CDR3aa: ASSYVRPGGGELF
v_gene: TRBV11-2; CDR3aa: ASSHSSYEQY
v_gene: TRBV12-3/TRBV12-4; CDR3aa: ASSPTGLDGYT
v_gene: TRBV28; CDR3aa: ASSFSGRANEQF
v_gene: TRBV28; CDR3aa: ASSPATLVQNTEAF
v_gene: TRBV28; CDR3aa: ASGTGTSGYEQY
v_gene: TRBV19; CDR3aa: ASSQTLGQGDGYT
v_gene: TRBV13; CDR3aa: ASSPTQGYTEAF
v_gene: TRBV5-4; CDR3aa: ASSLLPTGELF
v_gene: TRBV7-9; CDR3aa: ASSPPGTGESPLH
v_gene: TRBV2; CDR3aa: ASSLQGWTGYT
v_gene: TRBV20-1; CDR3aa: SARVNGPPREQY
v_gene: TRBV29-1; CDR3aa: SVAQTGGRYEQF
v_gene: TRBV28; CDR3aa: ASSSLAEGAKQY
v_gene: TRBV9; CDR3aa: ASSLSGTRYNEQF
v_gene: TRBV7-9; CDR3aa: ASSLTWPPPSEQY
v_gene: TRBV20-1; CDR3aa: SAIAGDTDTQY
v_gene: TRBV7-9; CDR3aa: ASIHRDSQETQY
v_gene: TRBV6-5; CDR3aa: ASSYGAEVTYEQY
v_gene: TRBV6-2/TRBV6-3; CDR3aa: ASTFRGLDGPMNTEAF
v_gene: TRBV7-9; CDR3aa: ASAQGTDTQY
v_gene: TRBV6-5; CDR3aa: ASSYSSGGYGNTIY
v_gene: TRBV20-1; CDR3aa: SAALGANTPYEQY
v_gene: TRBV7-8; CDR3aa: ASSLVGLAQDTQY